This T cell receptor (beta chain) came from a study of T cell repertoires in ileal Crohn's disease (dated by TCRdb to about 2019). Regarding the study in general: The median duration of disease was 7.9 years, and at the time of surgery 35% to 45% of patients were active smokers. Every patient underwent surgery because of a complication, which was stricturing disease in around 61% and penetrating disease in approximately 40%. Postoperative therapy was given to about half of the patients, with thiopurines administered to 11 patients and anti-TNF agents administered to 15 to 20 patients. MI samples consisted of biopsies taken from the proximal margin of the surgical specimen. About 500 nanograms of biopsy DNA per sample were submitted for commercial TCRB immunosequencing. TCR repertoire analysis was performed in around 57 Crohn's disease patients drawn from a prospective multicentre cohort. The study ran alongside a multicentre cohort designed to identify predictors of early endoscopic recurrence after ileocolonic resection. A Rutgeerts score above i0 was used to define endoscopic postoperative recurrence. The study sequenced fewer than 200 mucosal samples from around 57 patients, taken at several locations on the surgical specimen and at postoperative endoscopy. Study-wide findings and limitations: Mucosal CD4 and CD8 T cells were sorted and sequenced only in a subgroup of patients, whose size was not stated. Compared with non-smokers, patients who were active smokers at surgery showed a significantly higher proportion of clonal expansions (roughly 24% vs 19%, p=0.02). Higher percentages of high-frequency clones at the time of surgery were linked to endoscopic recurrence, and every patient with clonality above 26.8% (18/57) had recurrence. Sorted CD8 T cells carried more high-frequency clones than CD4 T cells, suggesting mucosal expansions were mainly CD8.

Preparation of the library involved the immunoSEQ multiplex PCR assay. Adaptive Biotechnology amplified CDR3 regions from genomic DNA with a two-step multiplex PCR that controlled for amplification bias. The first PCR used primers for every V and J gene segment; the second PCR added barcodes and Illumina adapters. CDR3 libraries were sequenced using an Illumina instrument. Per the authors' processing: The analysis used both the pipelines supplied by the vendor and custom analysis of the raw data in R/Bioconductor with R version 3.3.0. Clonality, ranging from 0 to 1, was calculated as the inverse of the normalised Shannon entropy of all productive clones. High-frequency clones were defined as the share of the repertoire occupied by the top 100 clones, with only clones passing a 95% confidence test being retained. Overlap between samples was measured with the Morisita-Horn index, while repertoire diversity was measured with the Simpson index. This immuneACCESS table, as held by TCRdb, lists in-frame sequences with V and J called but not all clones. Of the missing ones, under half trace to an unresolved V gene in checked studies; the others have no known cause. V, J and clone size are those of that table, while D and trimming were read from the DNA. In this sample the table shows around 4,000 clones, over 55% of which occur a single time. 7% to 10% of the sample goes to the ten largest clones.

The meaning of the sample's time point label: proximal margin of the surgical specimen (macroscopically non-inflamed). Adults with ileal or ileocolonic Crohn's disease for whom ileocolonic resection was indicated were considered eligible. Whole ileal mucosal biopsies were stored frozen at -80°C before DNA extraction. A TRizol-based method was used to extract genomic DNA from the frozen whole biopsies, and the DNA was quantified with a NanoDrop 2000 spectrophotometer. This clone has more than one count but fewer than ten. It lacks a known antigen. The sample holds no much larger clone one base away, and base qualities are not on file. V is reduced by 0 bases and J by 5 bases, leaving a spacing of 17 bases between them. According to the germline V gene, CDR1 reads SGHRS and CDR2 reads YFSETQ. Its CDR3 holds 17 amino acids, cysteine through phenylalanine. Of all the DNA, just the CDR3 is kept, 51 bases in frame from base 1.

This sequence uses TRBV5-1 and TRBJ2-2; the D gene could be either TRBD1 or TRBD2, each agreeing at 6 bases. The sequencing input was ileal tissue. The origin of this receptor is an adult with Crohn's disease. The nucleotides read TGCGCCAGCAGCTTGGACGGTCGGGGGCCCCCAACCGGGGAGCTGTTTTTT. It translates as CASSLDGRGPPTGELFF.